A selection of T cell receptor beta chains follows, all from one sample in a study of cytomegalovirus exposure and HLA in healthy donors. The repertoire was sequenced with immunoSEQ multiplex PCR; TCRdb's copy has only in-frame clones and lacks some. The table shows over 100,000 clones, with 77% occurring only once. The sample was PBMCs. These receptors all stem from a male donor in good health and CMV-seropositive. The CDR3 runs from the conserved cysteine through the conserved F or W. The D gene is left open where the match is weak. Some rows mark clone size as missing; the rest say once, few, many or name a class of expanded clone.

v_call,j_call,clone_size,d_call,cdr3_aa,cdr3_nt
TRBV7-9,TRBJ2-1,few,NA,CASSPLDSNNEQFF,TGTGCCAGCAGCCCCCTCGACAGTAACAATGAGCAGTTCTTC
TRBV20-1,TRBJ2-5,NA,NA,CSASYVTQYF,TGCAGTGCTAGTTATGTAACCCAGTACTTC
TRBV18,TRBJ1-1,once,TRBD1,CASSETGDRAFF,TGTGCCAGCTCCGAAACAGGGGATAGAGCTTTCTTT
TRBV27,TRBJ1-3,NA,NA,CASSPIQPSGNTIYF,TGTGCCAGCAGCCCAATACAGCCCTCTGGAAACACCATATATTTT
TRBV4-1,TRBJ2-2,few,TRBD1,CASSQSRQGDIIGELFF,TGCGCCAGCAGCCAGTCCAGACAGGGGGATATTATCGGGGAGCTGTTTTTT
TRBV25-1,TRBJ1-1,few,NA,CASSVVANTEAFF,TGTGCCAGCAGTGTAGTAGCGAACACTGAAGCTTTCTTT
TRBV6-5,TRBJ2-7,NA,TRBD1,CASSRRTGSYEQYF,TGTGCCAGCAGTAGACGGACAGGGTCCTACGAGCAGTACTTC
TRBV2,TRBJ2-5,few,NA,CASSGSTSGETQYF,TGTGCCAGCAGTGGGAGTACCTCGGGAGAGACCCAGTACTTC
TRBV5-1,TRBJ2-3,NA,TRBD2,CASNLGTSVSTDTQYF,TGCGCCAGCAACCTAGGGACTAGCGTTAGCACAGATACGCAGTATTTT
TRBV5-1,TRBJ1-2,NA,NA,CASSELQGYGYTF,TGCGCCAGCAGCGAGTTACAGGGCTATGGCTACACCTTC
TRBV30,TRBJ1-6,NA,NA,CAWSVPGHPDSSPLHF,TGTGCCTGGAGTGTACCGGGACACCCGGACAGTTCACCCCTCCACTTT
TRBV6-4,TRBJ2-3,few,NA,CASSEGGADTDTQYF,TGTGCCAGCAGTGAAGGGGGGGCGGACACAGATACGCAGTATTTT
TRBV28,TRBJ2-1,NA,NA,CASSFYAQGRPNNEQFF,TGTGCCAGCAGTTTTTACGCCCAGGGGAGACCAAACAATGAGCAGTTCTTC
TRBV5-1,TRBJ2-4,NA,TRBD2,CASSLVLAGGQNIQYF,TGCGCCAGCAGCTTGGTTCTAGCGGGGGGCCAAAACATTCAGTACTTC
TRBV29-1,TRBJ1-1,NA,NA,CSADRSNTEAFF,TGCAGCGCGGACAGATCGAACACTGAAGCTTTCTTT
TRBV28,TRBJ2-1,NA,TRBD2,CASSLSGLARYNEQFF,TGTGCCAGCAGTTTATCTGGACTAGCGAGATACAATGAGCAGTTCTTC
TRBV15,TRBJ2-7,NA,NA,CATSRERDEQYF,TGTGCCACCAGCAGAGAACGGGACGAGCAGTACTTC
TRBV5-1,TRBJ2-7,NA,TRBD1,CASSLEDRVREQYF,TGCGCCAGCAGCTTGGAGGACAGGGTCCGCGAGCAGTACTTC
TRBV10-3,TRBJ1-2,NA,NA,CAIQQGLEGYTF,TGTGCCATACAACAGGGTTTGGAGGGCTACACCTTC
TRBV11-2,TRBJ2-7,NA,NA,CASSPMAGSLSYEQYF,TGTGCCAGCAGCCCCATGGCGGGATCCCTCTCCTACGAGCAGTACTTC
TRBV13,TRBJ2-3,NA,NA,CASSLAVAELRDTQYF,TGTGCCAGCAGCTTAGCGGTAGCGGAGCTCCGGGATACGCAGTATTTT
TRBV28,TRBJ1-6,NA,NA,CASTWTENSPLHF,TGTGCCAGCACTTGGACAGAGAATTCACCCCTCCACTTT
TRBV2,TRBJ2-7,once,TRBD1,CASSGDRGYEQYF,TGTGCCAGCAGTGGGGACAGGGGCTACGAGCAGTACTTC
TRBV11-1,TRBJ2-3,once,TRBD2,CASSLGLAGGHGDTQYF,TGTGCCAGCAGCCTCGGACTAGCGGGAGGGCATGGAGATACGCAGTATTTT
TRBV19,TRBJ1-1,NA,NA,CASSTLFERTEAFF,TGTGCCAGTAGTACCCTCTTCGAGCGGACTGAAGCTTTCTTT
TRBV9,TRBJ2-1,NA,TRBD2,CASSVGAAGGPSEQFF,TGTGCCAGCAGCGTAGGAGCGGCGGGAGGGCCATCCGAGCAGTTCTTC
TRBV4-2,TRBJ1-1,NA,TRBD1,CASSQGTGKDTEAFF,TGTGCCAGCAGCCAAGGGACAGGGAAGGACACTGAAGCTTTCTTT
TRBV7-9,TRBJ1-3,NA,NA,CSSSTDSDAGNTIYF,TGTTCCAGCAGCACCGACAGCGATGCGGGAAACACCATATATTTT
TRBV21-1,TRBJ2-6,NA,NA,CASRGEGASGANVLTF,TGTGCCAGCCGCGGAGAGGGGGCGTCTGGGGCCAACGTCCTGACTTTC
TRBV6-6,TRBJ2-3,NA,NA,CASSAGVAAPTDTQYF,TGTGCCAGCAGCGCCGGGGTAGCGGCACCCACAGATACGCAGTATTTT
TRBV18,TRBJ1-5,few,NA,CASSREENQPQHF,TGTGCCAGCTCACGAGAGGAGAATCAGCCCCAGCATTTT
TRBV30,TRBJ2-1,NA,NA,CAWIMEGPSSYNEQFF,TGTGCCTGGATCATGGAGGGTCCGAGCTCCTACAATGAGCAGTTCTTC
TRBV14,TRBJ1-1,NA,NA,CASSPWGAVEAFF,TGTGCCAGCAGCCCCTGGGGAGCAGTCGAAGCTTTCTTT
TRBV5-4,TRBJ2-5,once,TRBD1,CASSLEGSRGRQETQYF,TGTGCCAGCAGCTTGGAGGGGAGCAGGGGGCGTCAAGAGACCCAGTACTTC
TRBV10-1,TRBJ2-4,NA,TRBD2,CASSEKGTSGEKNIQYF,TGCGCCAGCAGTGAAAAGGGAACTAGCGGGGAGAAAAACATTCAGTACTTC
TRBV7-9,TRBJ1-2,once,NA,CSSSSTGVYGYTF,TGTTCCAGCAGCTCCACCGGGGTATATGGCTACACCTTC
TRBV5-8,TRBJ1-3,NA,NA,CASSLAGLSSGNTIYF,TGTGCCAGCAGCTTGGCCGGACTGAGCTCTGGAAACACCATATATTTT
TRBV27,TRBJ2-2,NA,TRBD2,CASSWTSGRIHGELFF,TGTGCCAGCAGTTGGACTAGCGGGAGAATTCACGGGGAGCTGTTTTTT
TRBV19,TRBJ1-2,NA,NA,CASSWTERPSYGYTF,TGTGCCAGTAGTTGGACAGAGAGACCGAGCTATGGCTACACCTTC
TRBV2,TRBJ2-3,once,NA,CASSEPRDTDTQYF,TGTGCCAGCAGTGAGCCCAGGGACACAGATACGCAGTATTTT
TRBV7-9,TRBJ2-7,NA,TRBD1,CASSAATGDRSKEQYF,TGTGCCAGCAGCGCCGCGACAGGGGACCGGTCGAAGGAGCAGTACTTC